The sequence of this T cell receptor beta chain was determined in a study of regulatory T cells in long-lasting Graves disease. Both iRepertoire HTBI primers and Arm-PCR of CDR3 regions were used to build the TCR beta libraries. In the source study's methods: Identification yielded 62 TRBV and under 15 TRBJ segments across samples. MiXCR was run by TCRdb on the multiplex PCR reads, yielding one entry per CDR3 protein. The V and J calls were not made by the authors but by TCRdb's processing. The sample carries about 350,000 distinct CDR3 sequences, about a sixth recorded once. Time point denoted: newly diagnosed GD, antithyroid drugs for less than 3 months. TCR sequences were obtained from RNA taken from PBMCs. The V end was cut by 9 bases, the J end by 0 bases, with 9 bases between. The CDR3 covers 14 residues. Germline assignment: CDR1 LNHDA and CDR2 SQIVND (reference sequence). The sample was also linked to a second study, of T cells in Graves' hyperthyroidism and ophthalmopathy. From that report: Together with thyroid ultrasound, orbital computed tomography, serum thyroxine and TRAb, clinical symptoms were used for diagnoses. Model-based prediction identified ophthalmopathy a median about 6.8 months prior to its onset.

This TCR was sampled from a man aged 40-49 years with Graves disease. V gene TRBV19 combines with J gene TRBJ2-6; D is unresolved. The material sequenced was peripheral blood mononuclear cells (PBMCs), taken at new diagnosis, from a patient treated with antithyroid drugs. The CDR3 DNA is TGTGCCAGCGCCAAGAGCTCTGGGGCCAACGTCCTGACTTTC. It translates to CASAKSSGANVLTF. Combining the CDR3 with reference TRBV19 and TRBJ2-6 gives the whole variable domain DGGITQSPKYLFRKEGQNVTLSCEQNLNHDAMYWYRQDPGQGLRLIYYSQIVNDFQKGDIAEGYSVSREKKESFPLTVTSAQKNPTAFYLCASAKSSGANVLTFGAGSRLTVL.